These 11 T cell receptor beta chains share one sample of origin, sequenced in a study of identical twins. TCRdb processed the 5' RACE reads anew with MiXCR; each CDR3 protein has one entry. The table includes about 520,000 distinct CDR3 sequences, less than 25% detected once. These records were also assigned to another study, of T cells expressing NK-cell markers.

Material for sequencing was CD4+ T cells sorted from blood. These receptors all stem from a woman younger than 30 in good health.

The J gene is TRBJ2-5, the V gene TRBV20-1; D uncertain. Trimming took off 7 bases at V and 1 base at J, with 7 bases between the two ends. Germline V lookup: CDR1 DFQATT, CDR2 SNEGSKA (reference sequence). The CDR3 sequence is 11 residues long. The CDR3 spells CSVTIQETQYF. In DNA form, the CDR3 reads TGCAGTGTTACCATCCAAGAGACCCAGTACTTC.

The V and J genes are TRBV11-2 and TRBJ2-7; D possibly corresponds to TRBD1 (6 bases). V lost 5 bases, J lost 2 bases, and 25 bases lay in between. CDR3 length: 18 residues. CDR1 and CDR2 from the germline V gene are SGHAT and FQNNGV. CDR3: CASSPRGSTGPMAYEQYF. The CDR3 DNA is TGTGCCAGCAGCCCCCGCGGGTCAACAGGGCCCATGGCCTACGAGCAGTACTTC.

The rearrangement uses TRBV6-1 and TRBJ2-7; weak D call: TRBD1 (6 bases). The CDR3 sequence is 14 residues long. V was cut by 6 bases and J by 5 bases, with 17 bases left in between. CDR1 and CDR2 from the germline V gene are MNHNS and SASEGT. The DNA for the CDR3 is TGTGCCAGCAGATCCCGGGACAATCAAAACGAGCAGTACTTC. Amino acid sequence: CASRSRDNQNEQYF.

The CDR3 DNA sequence: TGTGCCAGTAACCCGGGCCCATTCTACGAGCAGTACTTC. This sequence encodes CASNPGPFYEQYF. This chain uses TRBV6-1 with TRBJ2-7, with D unresolved. V was cut by 9 bases and J by 3 bases, with 15 bases left in between. The CDR3 spans 13 residues. CDR1 is MNHNS, CDR2 SASEGT, per germline.

The CDR3 spells CASSLASGRQPQHF. The CDR3 DNA reads TGTGCCAGCAGCTTGGCCAGTGGGAGACAGCCCCAGCATTTT. The rearrangement uses TRBV5-6 and TRBJ1-5, with D hard to call. V lost 0 bases to trimming and J lost 7 bases, with 11 bases between them. Germline loops: CDR1 SGHDT, CDR2 YYEEEE. This CDR3 has 14 residues.

CDR3 residues: CASGLGHRYNEQFF. CDR3 nucleotides: TGTGCCAGCGGACTGGGACACCGCTACAATGAGCAGTTCTTC. The V gene is TRBV7-2, the J gene TRBJ2-1, with D possibly TRBD1 on 6 matching bases. The CDR3 sequence is 14 residues long. The germline gives CDR1 SGHTA, CDR2 FQGNSA. The ends were cut back, 8 bases at V and 3 bases at J, with 14 bases in the middle.

The V and J genes are TRBV29-1 and TRBJ2-5, with 9 bases matching TRBD2. The CDR3 extends over 14 amino acids. The germline CDR1 and CDR2 sequences are SQVTM and ANQGSEA. V dropped 7 bases and J dropped 4; count of bases not matched to a gene: 10. CDR3 loop: CSALSGSLRETQYF. CDR3 in DNA: TGCAGCGCTCTTAGCGGGAGTCTTCGAGAGACCCAGTACTTC.

The chain is built from TRBV20-1 and TRBJ2-5; 7 positions match TRBD2. V was clipped by 4 bases and J by 3 bases; unmatched bases: 11. The germline V gene has CDR1 DFQATT and CDR2 SNEGSKA (reference sequence). This CDR3 comprises 15 residues. CDR3 in amino acids: CSATPPAGQKETQYF. The DNA for the CDR3 is TGCAGTGCTACCCCCCCAGCGGGGCAGAAAGAGACCCAGTACTTC.

Only a few counts were recorded for this clonotype. The gene calls are TRBV4-3 and TRBJ2-5; TRBD2 aligns across 7 bases. V shed 0 bases and J 2 bases; nucleotides not matched to a gene: 6. The CDR3 extends over 16 amino acids. Germline CDR1 is LGHNA and CDR2 is YSLEER. CDR3 sequence: CASSQEGRGRQETQYF. The CDR3 region has the DNA TGCGCCAGCAGCCAAGAGGGGAGGGGCAGACAAGAGACCCAGTACTTC.

This clonotype was detected a few times. The chain links TRBV25-1 to TRBJ2-1; 9 bases fit TRBD2. Trimming at V came to 7 bases and at J to 13 bases, leaving 8 bases not matched to a gene. The germline V gene has CDR1 MGHDK and CDR2 SYGVNS. The CDR3 runs to 12 residues. The CDR3 is CASIGRGGAQFF. CDR3 nucleotide sequence: TGTGCCAGCATTGGGCGGGGGGGGGCCCAGTTCTTC. The whole variable domain, remainder taken from reference TRBV25-1 and TRBJ2-1, is EADIYQTPRYLVIGTGKKITLECSQTMGHDKMYWYQQDPGMELHLIHYSYGVNSTEKGDLSSESTVSRIRTEHFPLTLESARPSHTSQYLCASIGRGGAQFFGPGTRLTVL.

CDR3 coding DNA: TGTGCCAGCAGCTCGAGAATGACAGGGCGAAACACTGAAGCTTTCTTT. Residues: CASSSRMTGRNTEAFF. The chain carries TRBV7-8 and TRBJ1-1; 7 nucleotides line up with TRBD1. CDR3 length equals 16 residues. J gave up 2 bases and V 4 bases, and 10 bases lay outside the gene matches. Looked up from germline, CDR1 is SGHVS and CDR2 is FQNEAQ.